The clone carrying this TCR beta chain was counted ten times or more. Amplification targeted TCR beta CDR3 regions from RNA transcripts. First-round RT-PCR targeting the TCR CDR3 was performed with the HTBI primer set. TCRdb passed the multiplex PCR reads through MiXCR, listing each CDR3 protein once. The sample gives 300,000 to 450,000 distinct CDR3 sequences, approximately 25% of which show up once; around 67% is in the top ten. With 8 bases removed from V and 0 bases from J, the gap between germline ends came to 5 bases. Germline CDR1 SNHLY, CDR2 FYNNEI. The CDR3 length is 13 residues. The record originates from a study of T cells in Graves' hyperthyroidism and ophthalmopathy.

The receptor comes from a man aged 45-65 years with Graves' hyperthyroidism. Sequenced: blood. The chain joins TRBV2 to TRBJ2-6; possibly TRBD1 for D (5 bases). CDR3 coding DNA: TGTGCCAGCGGACACTCTGGGGCCAACGTCCTGACTTTC. Amino acids: CASGHSGANVLTF.